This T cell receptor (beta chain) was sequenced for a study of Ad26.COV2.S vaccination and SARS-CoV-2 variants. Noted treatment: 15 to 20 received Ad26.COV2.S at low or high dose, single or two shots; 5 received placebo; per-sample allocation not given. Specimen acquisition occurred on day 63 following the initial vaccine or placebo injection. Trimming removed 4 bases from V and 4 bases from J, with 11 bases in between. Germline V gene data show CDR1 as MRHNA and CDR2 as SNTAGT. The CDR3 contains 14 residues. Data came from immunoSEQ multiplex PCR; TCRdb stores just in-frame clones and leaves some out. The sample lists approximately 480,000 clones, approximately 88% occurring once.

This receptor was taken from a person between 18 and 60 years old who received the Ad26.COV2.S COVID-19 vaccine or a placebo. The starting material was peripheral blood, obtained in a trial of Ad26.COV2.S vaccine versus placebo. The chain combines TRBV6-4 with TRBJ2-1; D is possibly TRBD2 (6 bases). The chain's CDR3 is CASSAGVGYNEQFF. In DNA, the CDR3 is TGTGCCAGCAGTGCGGGAGTTGGGTACAATGAGCAGTTCTTC.